One and the same sample provided the 9 T cell receptor beta chains below, sequenced in a study of cytomegalovirus exposure and HLA in healthy donors. Primers: 60 Vbeta forward and 13 Jbeta reverse. This table comes from immunoSEQ multiplex PCR, and its TCRdb copy is limited to in-frame clones, with some not included. The sample holds about 61,000 clones, roughly 90% seen once. Source material: PBMCs. The receptors were sampled from a man aged 25 to 40 in good health and CMV-seropositive.

The chain joins TRBV9 to TRBJ2-5; 8 bases fit TRBD1. The length of the CDR3 is 13 residues. Losses at the gene ends were 3 bases for V and 3 bases for J; bases not matched to a gene: 1. Per germline, CDR1 SGDLS and CDR2 YYNGEE. The CDR3 here is CASSGGQEETQYF. DNA of the CDR3: TGTGCCAGCAGCGGGGGACAGGAAGAGACCCAGTACTTC.

V and J are TRBV7-9 and TRBJ1-5, with D unresolved. The germline V gene has CDR1 SEHNR and CDR2 FQNEAQ (reference sequence). The CDR3 consists of 13 residues. The ends were cut back, 4 bases at V and 0 bases at J, with 4 bases in the middle. The CDR3 nucleotides are TGTGCCAGCAGCTACTATAGCAATCAGCCCCAGCATTTT. Translating gives CASSYYSNQPQHF.

This chain connects TRBV5-1 to TRBJ2-7, with TRBD1 as a possible D gene (6 bases). CDR3 length: 13 amino acids. Germline CDR1 reads SGHRS; CDR2 reads YFSETQ. V was shortened by 4 bases and J by 3 bases, with 11 bases between the two germline ends. CDR3 DNA sequence: TGCGCCAGCAGCCAAGGGGGATACTACGAGCAGTACTTC. Residues: CASSQGGYYEQYF.

The chain has TRBV19 and TRBJ2-7, with 12 positions matching TRBD1. J gave up 7 bases and V 10 bases, and 8 bases lay outside the gene matches. Germline V gene lookup returns CDR1 LNHDA and CDR2 SQIVND (reference sequence). The length of the CDR3 is 13 residues. The CDR3 loop is CATSGQGAGEQYF. CDR3 bases: TGTGCCACCTCGGGACAGGGGGCTGGAGAGCAGTACTTC.

The chain employs TRBV5-4 and TRBJ2-7; 10 bases are shared with TRBD2. Germline CDR1 is SGHNT and CDR2 is YYREEE (reference sequence). Losses at the gene ends were 3 bases for V and 3 bases for J; bases not matched to a gene: 3. This CDR3 is built from 14 residues. CDR3 DNA sequence: TGTGCCAGCAGCTCCGGGACTAGCGACTACGAGCAGTACTTC. It yields the protein CASSSGTSDYEQYF.

The gene calls are TRBV18 and TRBJ2-7, with 8 positions matching TRBD1. Germline V gene data show CDR1 as KGHSH and CDR2 as LQKENI. The CDR3 is 15 amino acids. V trimming: 5 bases; J trimming: 3 bases; junction bases outside the gene matches: 9. The CDR3, as DNA: TGTGCCAGCTCATACCGACAGGGGCCATTCTACGAGCAGTACTTC. Encoded protein: CASSYRQGPFYEQYF.

The chain has TRBV19 and TRBJ2-1, with TRBD2 matching over 10 bases. There are 16 residues in the CDR3. J lost 2 bases, V lost 4 bases, and 5 bases had no gene match. CDR1 LNHDA and CDR2 SQIVND come from the germline V gene (reference sequence). The CDR3 DNA follows: TGTGCCAGTAGTAGGACTAGCGGACAGACCTACAATGAGCAGTTCTTC. Translating gives CASSRTSGQTYNEQFF.

V is TRBV5-6 and J is TRBJ2-7, with TRBD2 matching 7 bases. This CDR3 contains 13 residues. Trimming at V came to 0 bases and at J to 7 bases, leaving 4 bases not matched to a gene. Germline assignment: CDR1 SGHDT and CDR2 YYEEEE. CDR3 sequence (DNA): TGTGCCAGCAGCTTGGCCGCGGGGGTTGAGCAGTACTTC. This sequence encodes CASSLAAGVEQYF.

The chain couples TRBV11-1 to TRBJ1-2; D unclear. Trimming removed 5 bases at V and 4 bases at J, with 11 bases between. This CDR3 has 13 residues. From germline, CDR1 is SGHAT and CDR2 FQDESV (reference sequence). As DNA, the CDR3 is TGTGCCAGCAGCCCGGGGAGGGTCTATGGCTACACCTTC. As protein: CASSPGRVYGYTF.